This section outlines one T cell receptor (beta chain) sequence together with its context. The record originates from a study of blood T cell repertoires in COVID-19. As for the study in general: COVID-19 samples, acute and convalescent, were from the United States, Italy and Spain. The analysed material was cDNA or gDNA that came from T cells, B-cell-depleted T cells, or PBMCs.

This CDR3 has 15 amino acids. CDR1 and CDR2 from the germline V gene are SGHAT and FQNNGV. The V gene lost 5 bases and the J gene lost 3 bases, with 14 bases spanning the gap. Per the original methods: The authors estimated nucleated cell counts from reference gene primer amplification. Only in-frame clones appear in the TCRdb table, and some are missing; sequencing was by immunoSEQ multiplex PCR. V and J calls and clone size are copied from that table; D and trimming were computed from the DNA. The repertoire consists of 65,000 to 90,000 clones, with roughly 78% occurring once and the leading ten covering under 11%.

V and J are TRBV11-2 and TRBJ1-5; D might be TRBD1 (6 bases). The source of this sequence is a man between 60 and 75 years old with acute or convalescent COVID-19. Input material: peripheral blood. In nucleotides, the CDR3 is TGTGCCAGCAGCATCGGGGGGCAGCCCAATCAGCCCCAGCATTTT. As protein: CASSIGGQPNQPQHF.